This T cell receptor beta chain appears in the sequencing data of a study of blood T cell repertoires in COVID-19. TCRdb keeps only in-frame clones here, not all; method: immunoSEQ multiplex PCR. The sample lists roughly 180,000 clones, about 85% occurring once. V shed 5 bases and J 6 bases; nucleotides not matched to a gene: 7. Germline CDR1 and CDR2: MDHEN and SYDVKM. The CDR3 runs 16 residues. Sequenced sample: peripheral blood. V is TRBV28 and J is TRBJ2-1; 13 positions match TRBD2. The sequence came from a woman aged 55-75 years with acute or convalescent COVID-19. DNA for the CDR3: TGTGCCAGCAGTCTGCCCGGGACTAGCGGGACCAATGAGCAGTTCTTC. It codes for CASSLPGTSGTNEQFF.